Presented here are 28 T cell receptor beta chains from one specimen sequenced in a study of beta chain features in type 1 diabetes. Findings and caveats of the study: Within each of all four CD4+ subsets, Type 1 diabetes patients had TCRB CDR3s that were moderately but significantly shorter.

The whole isolated RNA underwent reverse transcription, so sequencing captured expressed TCRB transcripts. Clones were sequenced by immunoSEQ multiplex PCR, and TCRdb holds only the in-frame ones, with some missing. The sample consists of some 350,000 clones, less than 15% of them appearing once. No antigen has been identified for these receptors. Sequences were obtained from naive CD4+ T cells from blood. These receptors all stem from a woman aged 18-29 years with type 1 diabetes.

This clone has more than one count but fewer than ten. V usage is TRBV28 and J usage is TRBJ2-4, with 9 nucleotides matching TRBD1. The CDR3 is made up of 16 amino acids. CDR1 MDHEN and CDR2 SYDVKM come from the germline V gene. Losses at the gene ends were 4 bases for V and 8 bases for J; bases not matched to a gene: 12. The CDR3 region is CASSSPGTGKVDIQYF. The CDR3 DNA reads TGTGCCAGCAGTTCTCCCGGGACAGGGAAAGTGGACATTCAGTACTTC.

There are a few counts of this clone. The V and J genes are TRBV19 and TRBJ2-5, with no clear D. Trimming cost V 3 bases and J 1 base, with 6 bases left between them. The CDR3 loop spans 13 amino acids. Germline V gene lookup returns CDR1 LNHDA and CDR2 SQIVND (reference sequence). CDR3 amino acids: CASSIMFQETQYF. CDR3 in DNA: TGTGCCAGTAGTATTATGTTCCAAGAGACCCAGTACTTC.

CDR3 nucleotides: TGTGCCAGCAGCAAAGCGCAAGGGGCCTACACCGGGGAGCTGTTTTTT. The encoded protein is CASSKAQGAYTGELFF. The chain combines TRBV21-1 with TRBJ2-2; TRBD1, the table's D call, was not compared with the DNA. TRBV21-1 is deemed a pseudogene. CDR3 length equals 16 residues.

This sequence joins TRBV5-1 and TRBJ2-2; D gene uncertain. CDR3 size: 14 residues. V was cut by 5 bases and J by 3 bases, with 11 bases left in between. CDR1 is SGHRS and CDR2 is YFSETQ in the germline V gene. This CDR3 is CASSQLSDTGELFF. The CDR3 bases are TGCGCCAGCAGTCAACTATCTGACACCGGGGAGCTGTTTTTT.

This clone turned up a few times. The chain is built from TRBV18 and TRBJ1-2; 10 bases are shared with TRBD1. With V trimmed by 3 bases and J by 3 bases, 4 bases remained unmatched. Germline V gene lookup returns CDR1 KGHSH and CDR2 LQKENI. This CDR3 spans 15 amino acids. The CDR3 nucleotides read TGTGCCAGCTCACCGGGACAGGGGTCGTACTATGGCTACACCTTC. Translation gives CASSPGQGSYYGYTF. The entire variable domain, with the rest obtained from reference TRBV18 and TRBJ1-2, is as follows: NAGVMQNPRHLVRRRGQEARLRCSPMKGHSHVYWYRQLPEEGLKFMVYLQKENIIDESGMPKERFSAEFPKEGPSILRIQQVVRGDSAAYFCASSPGQGSYYGYTFGSGTRLTVV.

This clone was observed a handful of times. V gene TRBV5-1 combines with J gene TRBJ1-1, with D possibly being TRBD1 (5 bases). Germline CDR1 reads SGHRS; CDR2 reads YFSETQ. This CDR3 comprises 12 residues. V lost 0 bases and J 10 bases, leaving 10 bases between the germline ends. The CDR3 spells CASSLEGAGAFF. The CDR3 bases are TGCGCCAGCAGCTTGGAAGGGGCAGGAGCTTTCTTT.

This chain joins TRBV7-2 and TRBJ1-1, with 8 positions matching TRBD1. Looked up from germline, CDR1 is SGHTA and CDR2 is FQGNSA. The V segment lost 6 bases and the J segment 1 base; nucleotides outside the gene matches: 7. The CDR3 runs 15 residues. The CDR3 DNA reads as TGTGCCAGCAGGCAACCCGGGACAGGGAACACTGAAGCTTTCTTT. Translating gives CASRQPGTGNTEAFF.

This clone was seen only a few times. The chain links TRBV30 to TRBJ2-1; a possible D gene is TRBD1 (5 bases). Trimming stripped 4 bases from V and 4 bases from J, with 5 bases between. CDR3 length equals 11 residues. Germline V gives CDR1 GTSNPN, CDR2 SVGIG (reference sequence). The CDR3 loop reads CAWKGYNEQFF. CDR3 in DNA: TGTGCCTGGAAGGGGTACAATGAGCAGTTCTTC. The complete variable domain, with remaining parts taken from reference TRBV30 and TRBJ2-1, reads SQTIHQWPATLVQPVGSPLSLECTVEGTSNPNLYWYRQAAGRGLQLLFYSVGIGQISSEVPQNLSASRPQDRQFILSSKKLLLSDSGFYLCAWKGYNEQFFGPGTRLTVL.

The rearrangement joins TRBV5-1 to TRBJ2-4; D is ambiguous. The V gene's germline CDR1 is SGHRS and CDR2 YFSETQ. Trimming cost V 0 bases and J 7 bases, with 8 bases left between them. The CDR3 has 13 amino acids. CDR3 region: CASSLDSLNIQYF. For the CDR3, the DNA is TGCGCCAGCAGCTTGGACAGTTTGAACATTCAGTACTTC. Full variable domain (outside the CDR3, taken from reference TRBV5-1 and TRBJ2-4): KAGVTQTPRYLIKTRGQQVTLSCSPISGHRSVSWYQQTPGQGLQFLFEYFSETQRNKGNFPGRFSGRQFSNSRSEMNVSTLELGDSALYLCASSLDSLNIQYFGAGTRLSVL.

This clone was counted a single time. The chain carries TRBV11-2 and TRBJ2-7; 11 nucleotides match TRBD2. The germline CDR1 and CDR2 sequences are SGHAT and FQNNGV. The CDR3 length is 16 residues. V was clipped by 5 bases and J by 3 bases; unmatched bases: 9. The CDR3 DNA reads TGTGCCAGCAGCCCCCAGGGACTAGCGGCTTTCTACGAGCAGTACTTC. Its translation: CASSPQGLAAFYEQYF.

The chain carries TRBV7-2 and TRBJ2-1, with a weak D call TRBD2 (6 bases). Germline V CDR1 and CDR2: SGHTA, FQGNSA. The V and J ends lost 6 bases and 1 base respectively, with 16 bases between them. The CDR3 runs to 16 residues. CDR3 in DNA: TGTGCCAGCAGGGCGCCTCCGGGACTGTCCTACAATGAGCAGTTCTTC. This sequence encodes CASRAPPGLSYNEQFF.

This sequence joins TRBV29-1 and TRBJ2-3, with TRBD2 matching over 9 bases. Trimming cost V 7 bases and J 4 bases; bases outside gene matches: 9. Germline-derived CDR1 and CDR2 are SQVTM and ANQGSEA. The CDR3 loop spans 14 amino acids. This CDR3 reads CSGGGGRGADTQYF. CDR3 bases: TGCAGCGGTGGAGGCGGGAGGGGGGCAGATACGCAGTATTTT.

The V call is TRBV7-2, the J call TRBJ2-2; 8 bases are a match to TRBD2. The CDR3 has 15 amino acids. In germline, CDR1 is SGHTA, CDR2 FQGNSA. J gave up 5 bases and V 6 bases, and 8 bases lay outside the gene matches. In DNA, the CDR3 is TGTGCCAGCAGTCCCGGGACTAGTGGGACCGGGGAGCTGTTTTTT. Amino acids: CASSPGTSGTGELFF.

The chain has TRBV11-3 and TRBJ2-5, with D possibly TRBD2 on 5 matching bases. Germline CDR1 reads SGHNT; CDR2 reads YENEEA. This CDR3 has 12 amino acids. The V and J ends lost 7 bases and 2 bases respectively, with 8 bases between them. Here the CDR3 reads CASTPGQETQYF. The CDR3 region has the DNA TGTGCCAGCACCCCGGGGCAAGAGACCCAGTACTTC.

The table lists this clone with a count of one. The chain is built from TRBV18 and TRBJ1-1; TRBD1 matches 9 bases. The V gene end was trimmed by 1 base and the J gene end by 3 bases; junction bases not matched to a gene: 3. The CDR3 is 15 residues long. The germline CDR1 and CDR2 sequences are KGHSH and LQKENI. The CDR3 DNA reads as TGTGCCAGCTCACCACGACAGGGGGGGGACACTGAAGCTTTCTTT. It translates to CASSPRQGGDTEAFF.

The V call is TRBV7-8, the J call TRBJ2-1; tentative D call: TRBD2 (6 bases). Trimming shortened V by 8 bases and J by 5 bases, and 19 bases separated the two germline ends. The CDR3 totals 15 residues. The germline V gene encodes CDR1 SGHVS and CDR2 FQNEAQ. For the CDR3, the DNA is TGTGCCAGCGGCGGCGGGACTTCACTCAACAATGAGCAGTTCTTC. Its protein is CASGGGTSLNNEQFF. The full variable domain, in which reference TRBV7-8 and TRBJ2-1 provide the parts outside the CDR3, is GAGVSQSPRYKVAKRGQDVALRCDPISGHVSLFWYQQALGQGPEFLTYFQNEAQLDKSGLPSDRFFAERPEGSVSTLKIQRTQQEDSAVYLCASGGGTSLNNEQFFGPGTRLTVL.

In this sample, this clone turned up once. The V call is TRBV7-3, the J call TRBJ2-1; 13 bases line up with TRBD2. CDR1 SGHTA and CDR2 FQGTGA come from the germline V gene. The CDR3 is 14 amino acids. Germline trimming cut 4 bases from V and 10 bases from J; bases unmatched to any gene: 4. The CDR3 bases are TGTGCCAGCAGCTCCGGGACTAGCGGGACCGAGCAGTTCTTC. It is translated as CASSSGTSGTEQFF.

This clone was seen a handful of times. V and J are TRBV2 and TRBJ2-7; maybe TRBD2 (7 bases). Germline CDR1 reads SNHLY; CDR2 reads FYNNEI. The V and J ends lost 2 bases and 5 bases respectively, with 16 bases between them. The CDR3 spans 15 residues. The CDR3: CASSERSAGADEQYV. CDR3 in DNA: TGTGCCAGCAGTGAACGATCGGCGGGGGCCGACGAGCAGTACGTC.

This chain connects TRBV2 to TRBJ2-3; a possible D gene is TRBD2 (6 bases). This CDR3 contains 15 residues. The germline V gene has CDR1 SNHLY and CDR2 FYNNEI. Trimming stripped 8 bases from V and 0 bases from J, with 15 bases between. CDR3 sequence: CASRRETSSTDTQYF. In nucleotides, the CDR3 is TGTGCCAGCCGCCGGGAGACATCTAGCACAGATACGCAGTATTTT.

The chain joins TRBV28 to TRBJ2-3; 10 positions agree with TRBD2. CDR3 length equals 17 residues. The trim removed 6 bases at V and 0 bases at J, leaving 9 bases unmatched. Germline V lookup: CDR1 MDHEN, CDR2 SYDVKM. The CDR3: CASSQTATSGSTDTQYF. The DNA of the CDR3 is TGTGCCAGCAGCCAGACAGCGACTAGCGGGAGCACAGATACGCAGTATTTT.

The table lists this clone with a few counts. The chain has TRBV27 and TRBJ1-5, with D unclear. The germline CDR1 and CDR2 sequences are MNHEY and SMNVEV (reference sequence). The V and J ends lost 4 bases and 0 bases respectively, with 16 bases between them. The CDR3 has 17 residues. CDR3 DNA sequence: TGTGCCAGCAGTTCCCTACAAGTAGCCCTTAGCAATCAGCCCCAGCATTTT. This sequence encodes CASSSLQVALSNQPQHF.

This clone was observed a handful of times. This rearrangement joins TRBV28 to TRBJ1-1; 7 nucleotides agree with TRBD1. Unmatched junction bases numbered 9, after V lost 5 bases and J lost 3 bases. Germline V CDR1 and CDR2: MDHEN, SYDVKM. This CDR3 spans 15 amino acids. The CDR3 DNA reads as TGTGCCAGCAGTCCCACCGGGACAGCTTACACTGAAGCTTTCTTT. Translating it yields CASSPTGTAYTEAFF.

This clone appeared a few times. The rearrangement links TRBV5-6 to TRBJ2-2; D is possibly TRBD1 (6 bases). Germline-derived CDR1 and CDR2 are SGHDT and YYEEEE. V was trimmed by 4 bases and J by 1 base, leaving 17 bases between them. The CDR3 sequence is 17 residues long. For the CDR3, the DNA is TGTGCCAGCAGCAACCAACTGACAGGCCTGAACACCGGGGAGCTGTTTTTT. Encoded protein: CASSNQLTGLNTGELFF.

The rearrangement joins TRBV10-3 to TRBJ2-3, with TRBD2 matching over 7 bases. Germline CDR1 ENHRY, CDR2 SYGVKD. The CDR3 runs 19 residues. J lost 2 bases, V lost 0 bases, and 14 bases had no gene match. The CDR3 sequence is CAISESHPKDGRNTDTQYF. The DNA of the CDR3 is TGTGCCATCAGTGAGTCCCATCCCAAAGACGGGAGGAACACAGATACGCAGTATTTT.

The chain carries TRBV29-1 and TRBJ2-7; 10 positions agree with TRBD1. CDR1 is SQVTM and CDR2 is ANQGSEA in the germline V gene. This CDR3 region has 15 residues. V gave up 4 bases and J gave up 5 bases; unmatched junction bases: 11. Here the CDR3 reads CSVGRRQGADNEQYF. CDR3 bases: TGCAGCGTTGGCCGGAGACAGGGGGCTGACAACGAGCAGTACTTC.

The chain combines TRBV7-2 with TRBJ1-5; D unclear. Germline lookup yields CDR1 SGHTA and CDR2 FQGNSA. Trimming took off 5 bases at V and 8 bases at J, with 10 bases between the two ends. The CDR3 has 12 amino acids. The CDR3 nucleotides read TGTGCCAGCAGCCCCCTGGGCGAGCCCCAGCATTTT. Its protein product is CASSPLGEPQHF.

The chain combines TRBV27 with TRBJ2-3; 7 positions agree with TRBD1. J was trimmed by 0 bases and V by 4 bases; bases with no gene match: 4. Per the germline V gene, CDR1 is MNHEY and CDR2 is SMNVEV (reference sequence). The CDR3 runs 15 residues. In DNA form, the CDR3 reads TGTGCCAGCAGTTCACAGGGGAGAAGCACAGATACGCAGTATTTT. Protein product: CASSSQGRSTDTQYF.

The chain uses TRBV2 and TRBJ2-1; 13 bases match TRBD2. Per germline, CDR1 SNHLY and CDR2 FYNNEI. The CDR3 has 15 amino acids. V lost 4 bases and J lost 9; bases outside the gene matches: 6. The CDR3 nucleotides read TGTGCCAGCAGTGGAGGGACTAGCGGGAAATTTGAGCAGTTCTTC. Translating gives CASSGGTSGKFEQFF.